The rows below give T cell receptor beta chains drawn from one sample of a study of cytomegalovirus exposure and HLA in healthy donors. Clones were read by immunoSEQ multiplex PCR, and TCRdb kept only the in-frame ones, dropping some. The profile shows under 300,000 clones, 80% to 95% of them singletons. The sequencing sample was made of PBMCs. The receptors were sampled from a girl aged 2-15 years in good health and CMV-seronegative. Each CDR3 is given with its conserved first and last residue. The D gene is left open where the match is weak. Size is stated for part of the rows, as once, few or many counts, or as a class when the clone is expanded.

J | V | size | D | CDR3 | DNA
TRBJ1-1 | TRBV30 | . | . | CALSPGTYTEAFF | TGTGCCTTATCCCCAGGCACCTACACTGAAGCTTTCTTT
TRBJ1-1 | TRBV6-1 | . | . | CASSPPRIREAFF | TGTGCCAGCAGTCCCCCTCGAATCAGGGAAGCTTTCTTT
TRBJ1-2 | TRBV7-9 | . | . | CASSQQGLNGYTF | TGTGCCAGCAGCCAGCAGGGTTTGAATGGCTACACCTTC
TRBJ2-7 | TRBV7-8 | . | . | CASSLALSSYEQYF | TGTGCCAGCAGCTTAGCGCTCAGCTCCTACGAGCAGTACTTC
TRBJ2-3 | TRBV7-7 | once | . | CASSLGGARGTDTQYF | TGTGCCAGCAGCTTGGGTGGAGCCCGGGGCACAGATACGCAGTATTTT
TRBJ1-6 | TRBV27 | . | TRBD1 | CASSLKDRAFPLHF | TGTGCCAGCAGTTTAAAGGACAGGGCCTTCCCCCTCCACTTT
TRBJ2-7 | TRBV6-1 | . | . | CASSAGNYEQYF | TGTGCCAGCAGTGCCGGGAATTACGAGCAGTACTTC
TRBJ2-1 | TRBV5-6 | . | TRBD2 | CASSLETSETYNEQFF | TGTGCCAGCAGCTTGGAGACTAGCGAGACTTACAATGAGCAGTTCTTC
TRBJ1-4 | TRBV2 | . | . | CASSGPGDEKLFF | TGTGCCAGCAGTGGGCCGGGGGATGAAAAACTGTTTTTT
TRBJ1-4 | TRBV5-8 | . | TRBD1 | CASRPPGTANEKLFF | TGTGCCAGCAGACCACCCGGGACAGCTAATGAAAAACTGTTTTTT
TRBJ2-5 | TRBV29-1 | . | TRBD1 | CSVRQGQETQYF | TGCAGCGTTCGACAGGGACAAGAGACCCAGTACTTC
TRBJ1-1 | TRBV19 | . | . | CASSIRAGSGNTEAFF | TGTGCCAGTAGTATACGAGCAGGTAGTGGGAACACTGAAGCTTTCTTT
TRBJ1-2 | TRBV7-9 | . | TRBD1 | CASSRPTGEANYGYTF | TGTGCCAGCAGCCGACCGACAGGGGAAGCTAACTATGGCTACACCTTC
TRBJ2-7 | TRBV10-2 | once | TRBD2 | CASTPSGSSYEQYF | TGCGCCAGCACCCCTAGCGGTTCTTCCTACGAGCAGTACTTC
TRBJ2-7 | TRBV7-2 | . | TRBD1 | CASSSRGGTGSQEQYF | TGTGCCAGCAGCTCCAGAGGGGGGACAGGGAGTCAGGAGCAGTACTTC
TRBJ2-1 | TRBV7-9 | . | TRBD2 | CASSLVVLAGGSSYNEQFF | TGTGCCAGCAGCTTAGTCGTACTAGCGGGGGGGAGCTCCTACAATGAGCAGTTCTTC
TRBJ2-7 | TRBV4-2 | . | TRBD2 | CASSQDGAGEGSYEQYF | TGTGCCAGCAGCCAAGATGGCGCGGGAGAGGGTTCCTACGAGCAGTACTTC
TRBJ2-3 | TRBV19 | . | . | CASSSTGFTDTQYF | TGTGCCAGTAGTTCGACAGGATTCACAGATACGCAGTATTTT
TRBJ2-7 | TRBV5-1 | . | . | CASGSEASEQYF | TGCGCCAGCGGGTCGGAGGCGTCCGAGCAGTACTTC
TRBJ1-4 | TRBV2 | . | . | CASSLTALNEKLFF | TGTGCCAGCAGTTTGACAGCCTTAAATGAAAAACTGTTTTTT
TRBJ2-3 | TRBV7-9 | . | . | CASSLRGLSTDTQYF | TGTGCCAGCAGCTTAAGGGGCCTAAGCACAGATACGCAGTATTTT
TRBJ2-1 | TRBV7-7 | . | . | CASSLTVTNEQFF | TGTGCCAGCAGCTTGACAGTGACGAATGAGCAGTTCTTC
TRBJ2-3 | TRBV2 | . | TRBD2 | CASSGVTSGRSTDTQYF | TGTGCCAGCAGTGGAGTAACTAGCGGAAGAAGCACAGATACGCAGTATTTT
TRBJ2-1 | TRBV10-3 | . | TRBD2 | CAISGGLAGGYNEQFF | TGTGCCATCAGTGGGGGACTAGCGGGAGGGTACAATGAGCAGTTCTTC
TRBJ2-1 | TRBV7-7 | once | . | CASAPPGDEQFF | TGTGCTAGCGCCCCCCCGGGGGATGAGCAGTTCTTC
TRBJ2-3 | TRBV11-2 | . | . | CASSLVKGGTDTQYF | TGTGCCAGCAGCTTAGTTAAGGGGGGCACAGATACGCAGTATTTT
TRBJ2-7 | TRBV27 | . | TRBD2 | CASSPGTSGFSYEQYF | TGTGCCAGCAGTCCCGGGACTAGCGGGTTCTCCTACGAGCAGTACTTC
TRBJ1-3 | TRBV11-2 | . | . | CASSLEARQISGNTIYF | TGTGCCAGCAGCTTAGAGGCGAGACAAATCTCTGGAAACACCATATATTTT
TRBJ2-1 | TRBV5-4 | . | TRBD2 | CASSRGLAGSYNEQFF | TGTGCCAGCAGCAGGGGACTAGCGGGGTCTTACAATGAGCAGTTCTTC
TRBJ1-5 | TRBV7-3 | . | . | CASSLTGNQPQHF | TGTGCCAGCAGCTTAACCGGGAATCAGCCCCAGCATTTT
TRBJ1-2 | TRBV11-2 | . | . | CASSLDPAGAFDGYTF | TGTGCCAGCAGCTTAGATCCCGCGGGGGCTTTTGATGGCTACACCTTC
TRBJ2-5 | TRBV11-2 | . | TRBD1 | CASSLGGQVQETQYF | TGTGCCAGCAGCTTGGGGGGACAGGTCCAAGAGACCCAGTACTTC
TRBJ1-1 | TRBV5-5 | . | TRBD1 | CASSKGQGAVGPEAFF | TGTGCCAGCAGCAAGGGACAGGGGGCCGTCGGCCCCGAAGCTTTCTTT
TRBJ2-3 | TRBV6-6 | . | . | CASQREDTQYF | TGTGCCAGCCAGAGGGAAGATACGCAGTATTTT
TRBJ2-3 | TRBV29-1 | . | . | CSSVLTDTQYF | TGCAGTTCGGTCCTCACAGATACGCAGTATTTT
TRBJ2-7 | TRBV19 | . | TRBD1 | CASSARTGEIYEQYF | TGTGCCAGTAGTGCCAGGACAGGGGAAATCTACGAGCAGTACTTC
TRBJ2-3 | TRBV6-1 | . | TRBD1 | CASGGDRAVLGDTQYF | TGTGCCAGCGGTGGGGACAGGGCGGTTTTAGGAGATACGCAGTATTTT
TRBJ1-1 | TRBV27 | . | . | CASSLMGGGEAFF | TGTGCCAGCAGTTTAATGGGGGGAGGAGAAGCTTTCTTT
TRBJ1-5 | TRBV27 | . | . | CASSPQQGSNQPQHF | TGTGCCAGCAGTCCGCAACAGGGTAGCAATCAGCCCCAGCATTTT
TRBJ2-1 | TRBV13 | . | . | CASNSGTYNEQFF | TGTGCCAGCAACTCGGGGACTTACAATGAGCAGTTCTTC
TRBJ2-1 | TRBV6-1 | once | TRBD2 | CASETGGSYNEQFF | TGTGCCAGCGAAACGGGAGGGTCCTACAATGAGCAGTTCTTC
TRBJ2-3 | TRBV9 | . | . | CASSVGETSSTDTQYF | TGTGCCAGCAGCGTGGGAGAGACCTCTAGCACAGATACGCAGTATTTT
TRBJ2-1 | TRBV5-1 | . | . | CASSSQEGSYNEQFF | TGCGCCAGCAGCTCACAGGAAGGCTCCTACAATGAGCAGTTCTTC
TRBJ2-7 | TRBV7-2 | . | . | CASSLGGTSYEQYF | TGTGCCAGCAGCTTAGGTGGAACTAGTTACGAGCAGTACTTC
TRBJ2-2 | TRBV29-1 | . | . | CSATRGGELFF | TGCAGCGCCACCCGAGGGGGGGAGCTGTTTTTT